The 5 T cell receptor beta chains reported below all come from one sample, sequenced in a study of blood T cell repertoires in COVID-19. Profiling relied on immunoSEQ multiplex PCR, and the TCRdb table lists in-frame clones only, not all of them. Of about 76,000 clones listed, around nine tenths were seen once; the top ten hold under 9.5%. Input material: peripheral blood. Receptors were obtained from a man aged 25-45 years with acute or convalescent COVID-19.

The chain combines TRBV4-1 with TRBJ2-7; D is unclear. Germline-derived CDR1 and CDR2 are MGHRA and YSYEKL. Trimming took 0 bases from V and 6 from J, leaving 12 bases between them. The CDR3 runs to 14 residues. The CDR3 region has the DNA TGCGCCAGCAGCCAAGATATACAGACGAGCGAGCAGTACTTC. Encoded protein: CASSQDIQTSEQYF.

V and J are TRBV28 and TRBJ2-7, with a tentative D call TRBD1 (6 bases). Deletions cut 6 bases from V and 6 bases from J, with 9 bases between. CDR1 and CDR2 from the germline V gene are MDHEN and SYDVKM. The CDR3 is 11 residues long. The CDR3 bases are TGTGCCAGCAGCTACAGGGTCGAGCAGTACTTC. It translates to CASSYRVEQYF.

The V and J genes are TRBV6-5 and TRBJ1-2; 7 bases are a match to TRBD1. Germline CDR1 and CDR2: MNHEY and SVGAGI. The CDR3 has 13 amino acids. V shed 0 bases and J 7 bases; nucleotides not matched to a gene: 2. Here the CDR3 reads CASSYSQGGGYTF. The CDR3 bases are TGTGCCAGCAGTTACTCCCAGGGGGGTGGCTACACCTTC.

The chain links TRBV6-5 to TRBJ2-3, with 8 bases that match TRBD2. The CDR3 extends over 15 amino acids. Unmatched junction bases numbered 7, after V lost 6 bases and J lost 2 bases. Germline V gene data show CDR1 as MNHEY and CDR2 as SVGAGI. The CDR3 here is CASRITGGVTDTQYF. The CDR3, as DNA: TGTGCCAGCAGAATTACGGGAGGGGTCACAGATACGCAGTATTTT.

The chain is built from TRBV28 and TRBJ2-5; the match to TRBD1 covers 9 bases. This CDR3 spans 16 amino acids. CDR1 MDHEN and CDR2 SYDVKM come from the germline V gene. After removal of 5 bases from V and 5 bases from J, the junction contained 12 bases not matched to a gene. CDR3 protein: CASSDDRDRETETQYF. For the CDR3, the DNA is TGTGCCAGCAGTGATGATCGGGACAGGGAGACGGAGACCCAGTACTTC.